This T cell receptor beta chain came from a study of cytomegalovirus exposure and HLA in healthy donors. Study-level findings and limits: For most TCR sequences rarity was the rule, although some public TCRs occurred in many donors. A classifier reportedly called cytomegalovirus status with high sensitivity and specificity.

The CDR3 totals 12 residues. Per germline, CDR1 SGHAT and CDR2 FQNNGV. V was shortened by 5 bases and J by 6 bases, with 11 bases between the two germline ends. The assay was immunoSEQ multiplex PCR, and TCRdb's table has in-frame clones only and misses some. This sample has 70,000 or so clones, with roughly nine tenths found just once. Points on this clone: Its antigen remains unidentified.

The clonotype was recovered from a man aged 18 to 35 in good health and CMV-seronegative. This chain connects TRBV11-2 to TRBJ2-7; possibly TRBD2 for D (6 bases). Sequencing was carried out using PBMCs. The CDR3 region has the DNA TGTGCCAGCAGCCTGTTGGGAGGCGAGCAGTACTTC. Translated: CASSLLGGEQYF.